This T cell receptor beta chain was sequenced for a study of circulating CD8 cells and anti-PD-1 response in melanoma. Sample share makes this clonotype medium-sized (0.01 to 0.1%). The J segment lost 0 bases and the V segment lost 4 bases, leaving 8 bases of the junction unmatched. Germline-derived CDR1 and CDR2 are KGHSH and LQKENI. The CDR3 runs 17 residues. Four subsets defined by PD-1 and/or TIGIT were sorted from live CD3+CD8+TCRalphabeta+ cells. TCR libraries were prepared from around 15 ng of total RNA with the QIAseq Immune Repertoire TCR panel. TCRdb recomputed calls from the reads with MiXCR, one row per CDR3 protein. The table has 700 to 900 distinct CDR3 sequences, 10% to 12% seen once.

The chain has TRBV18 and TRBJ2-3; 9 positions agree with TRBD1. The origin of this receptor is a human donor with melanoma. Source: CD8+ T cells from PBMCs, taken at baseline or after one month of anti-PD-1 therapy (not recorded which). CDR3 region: CASSQNLQGASTDTQYF. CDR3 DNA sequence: TGTGCCAGCTCACAGAATCTACAGGGGGCGAGCACAGATACGCAGTATTTT.